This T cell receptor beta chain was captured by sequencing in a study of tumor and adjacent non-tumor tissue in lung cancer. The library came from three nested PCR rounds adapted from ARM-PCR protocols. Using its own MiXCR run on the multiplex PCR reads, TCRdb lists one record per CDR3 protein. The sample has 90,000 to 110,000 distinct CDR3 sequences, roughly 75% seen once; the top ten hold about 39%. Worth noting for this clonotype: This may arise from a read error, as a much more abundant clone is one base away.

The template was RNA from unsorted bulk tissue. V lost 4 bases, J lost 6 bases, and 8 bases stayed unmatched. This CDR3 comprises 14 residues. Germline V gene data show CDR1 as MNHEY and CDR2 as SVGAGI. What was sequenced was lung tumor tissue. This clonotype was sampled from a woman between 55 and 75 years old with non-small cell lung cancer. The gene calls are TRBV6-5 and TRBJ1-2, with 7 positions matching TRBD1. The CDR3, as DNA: TGTGCCAGCAGTTTCGAGGGGGCGTCTGATGGCTACACCTTC. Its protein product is CASSFEGASDGYTF.